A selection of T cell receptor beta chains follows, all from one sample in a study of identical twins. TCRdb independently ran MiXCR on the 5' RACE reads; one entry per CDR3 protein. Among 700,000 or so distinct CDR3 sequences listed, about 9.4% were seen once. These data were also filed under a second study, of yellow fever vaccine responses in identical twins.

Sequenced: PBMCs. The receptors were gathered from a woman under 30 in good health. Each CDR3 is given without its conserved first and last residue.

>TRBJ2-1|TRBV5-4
ASSMTRNEQF
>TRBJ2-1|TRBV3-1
ASSQSPLLAGVNEQF
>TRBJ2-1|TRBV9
ASSVVSGSEQF
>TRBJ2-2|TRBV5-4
ASSLDRGRTGELF
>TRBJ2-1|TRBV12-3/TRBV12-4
ASSLRLAGGISSYNEQF
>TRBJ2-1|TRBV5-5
ASTHRTSVDEQF
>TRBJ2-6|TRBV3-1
ASSLWGSGANVLT
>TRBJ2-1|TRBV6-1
ASSEAAGSYNEQF
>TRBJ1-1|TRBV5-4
ASGADINTEAF
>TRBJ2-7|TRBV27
ASSARGLTGEQY
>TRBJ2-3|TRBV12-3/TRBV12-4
ASSPVAGWGSTDTQY
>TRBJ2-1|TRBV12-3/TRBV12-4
ASTEDTYNEQF
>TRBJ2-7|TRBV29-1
SVGGGGGSYEQY
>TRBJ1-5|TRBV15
ATAEAGLQYQPQH
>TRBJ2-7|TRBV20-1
SASSPLAGVEQY
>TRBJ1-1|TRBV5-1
ASSSDTGTEAF
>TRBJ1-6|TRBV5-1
ASSLDDSANSPLH
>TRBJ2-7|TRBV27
ASSLQGSVREQY
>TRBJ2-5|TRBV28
ASSYPRGPQETQY
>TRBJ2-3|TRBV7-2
ASSTVGSGSGTDTQY
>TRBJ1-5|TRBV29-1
SVRAASDQPQH
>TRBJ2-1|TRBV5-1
ASSLAVGLAGGF
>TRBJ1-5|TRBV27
ASARSGESQH
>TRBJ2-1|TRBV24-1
ATSDLGVGGGYNEQF
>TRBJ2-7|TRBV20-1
SAGGRWNYEQY
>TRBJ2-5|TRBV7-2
ASSSKLVETQY
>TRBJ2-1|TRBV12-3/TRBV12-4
ASNRAGTGGNNEQF
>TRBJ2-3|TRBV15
ATSRVFAGGNTDTQY
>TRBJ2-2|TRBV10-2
ANRDSNTGELF
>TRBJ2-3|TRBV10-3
AIRQGASTDTQY
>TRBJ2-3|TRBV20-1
SAPDRRGSTDTQY
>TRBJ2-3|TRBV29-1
SVEGLANTDTQY
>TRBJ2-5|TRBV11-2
ASNLRFGLSDRETQY
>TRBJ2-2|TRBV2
ASSNDLGGELF
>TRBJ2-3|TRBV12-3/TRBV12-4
ASSPRQGASTDTQY
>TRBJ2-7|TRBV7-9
ASSPVGDEQY
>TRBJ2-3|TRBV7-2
ASSPKTSGRGPDTQY
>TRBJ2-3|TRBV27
ASSSDRGLTDTQY
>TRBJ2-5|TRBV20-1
SARDATSPQETQY
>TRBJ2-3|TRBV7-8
ASSLAPATQY
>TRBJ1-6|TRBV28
ASSLEGITNSPLH
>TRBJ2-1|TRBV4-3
ASSQVAGAKVF
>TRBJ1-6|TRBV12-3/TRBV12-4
ASSIQGANYSPLH
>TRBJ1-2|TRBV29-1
SVESQIAYGYT
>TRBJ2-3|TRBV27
ASSLSPRQGSTDTQY
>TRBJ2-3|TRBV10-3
AISESGGGRTDTQY
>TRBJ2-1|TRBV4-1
ASSQLPPAQLIGGEQF
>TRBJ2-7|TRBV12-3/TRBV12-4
ASRKEAGGPSEQY
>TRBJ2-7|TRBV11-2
ASSLDQVIAGGPYEQY
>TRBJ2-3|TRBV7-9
ASSLGHGLSQDTQY
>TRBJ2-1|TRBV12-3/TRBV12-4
ASSLGQGVGRSYNEQF
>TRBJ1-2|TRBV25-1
ASSGEGYGYT
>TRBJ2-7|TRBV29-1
SVVGGQGYEQY
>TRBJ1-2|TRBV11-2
ASSPDGTVGYGYT
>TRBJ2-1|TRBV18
ASSPGMRTGDNEQF
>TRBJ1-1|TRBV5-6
ASSFGEYTEAF
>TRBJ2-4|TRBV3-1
ASRGGQQNIQY
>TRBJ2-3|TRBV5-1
ASSLEQGKVTDTQY
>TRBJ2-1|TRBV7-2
ASSPLTSGRVFGEQF
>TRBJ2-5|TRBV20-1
SAATKWGQTKETQY